The 23 T cell receptor beta chains presented below share a single source sample, sequenced in a study of T cells after yellow fever vaccination. TCRdb processed the 5' RACE reads anew with MiXCR; each CDR3 protein has one entry. The table includes a few hundred thousand distinct CDR3 sequences, over 4% detected once. The sample consisted of PBMCs, taken 5 days after the yellow fever booster vaccination. Receptors were obtained from a young man who received the YFV17D yellow fever vaccine.

The chain links TRBV5-1 to TRBJ1-1, with 12 positions matching TRBD1. Trimming at V came to 0 bases and at J to 1 base, leaving 7 bases not matched to a gene. Germline-derived CDR1 and CDR2 are SGHRS and YFSETQ. The CDR3 totals 18 residues. In nucleotides, the CDR3 is TGCGCCAGCAGCTTGGGGGACAGGGGGCTATTTTGGAACACTGAAGCTTTCTTT. As protein: CASSLGDRGLFWNTEAFF.

In this sample, this clonotype turned up many times. The genes are TRBV18 and TRBJ2-5; either TRBD1 or TRBD2 may supply D (5 bases each). The CDR3 spans 19 residues. The ends were cut back, 4 bases at V and 2 bases at J, with 26 bases in the middle. Germline values: CDR1 KGHSH, CDR2 LQKENI. The CDR3 DNA sequence: TGTGCCAGCTCACGAGGGGCCCAAATCTATACTCCTCTACAAGAGACCCAGTACTTC. Residues: CASSRGAQIYTPLQETQYF.

The sample holds a few counts of this clonotype. The V and J genes are TRBV3-1 and TRBJ1-2; D ambiguous. This CDR3 has 16 residues. The V and J ends lost 4 bases and 2 bases respectively, with 17 bases between them. Germline V lookup: CDR1 LGHDT, CDR2 YNNKEL (reference sequence). As DNA, the CDR3 is TGTGCCAGCAGCCCTCCCCGGCCGGCGCCGAACTATGGCTACACCTTC. Its translation is CASSPPRPAPNYGYTF.

This clonotype was observed a few times. The chain is built from TRBV20-1 and TRBJ1-4, with D unclear. The CDR3 has 15 amino acids. CDR1 DFQATT and CDR2 SNEGSKA come from the germline V gene (reference sequence). V lost 3 bases to trimming and J lost 3 bases, with 14 bases between them. Here the CDR3 reads CSASTGVAANEKLFF. The CDR3 nucleotides read TGCAGTGCTAGTACGGGAGTCGCAGCTAATGAAAAACTGTTTTTT.

The V and J genes are TRBV4-2 and TRBJ2-2; D unclear. Germline CDR1 reads LGHNA; CDR2 reads YNFKEQ. This CDR3 is built from 16 residues. Deletions cut 0 bases from V and 4 bases from J, with 12 bases between. In nucleotides, the CDR3 is TGTGCCAGCAGCCAAGATGGGCGGAGTTCCACCGGGGAGCTGTTTTTT. Protein: CASSQDGRSSTGELFF.

J is TRBJ2-3 and V is TRBV4-1; maybe TRBD1 (6 bases). From germline, CDR1 is MGHRA and CDR2 YSYEKL. V was trimmed by 0 bases and J by 0 bases, leaving 13 bases between them. The CDR3 spans 17 residues. CDR3 amino acids: CASSQEPGQPSTDTQYF. CDR3 sequence (DNA): TGCGCCAGCAGCCAAGAGCCCGGACAGCCCAGCACAGATACGCAGTATTTT.

This clonotype was seen only a few times. The chain employs TRBV7-3 and TRBJ2-1; 13 bases line up with TRBD2. The CDR3 has 21 residues. Trimming cost V 4 bases and J 0 bases; bases outside gene matches: 15. In germline, CDR1 is SGHTA, CDR2 FQGTGA. CDR3 sequence (DNA): TGTGCCAGCAGCTCCCAGGGACAGCGGACTAGCGGGGGTTCCTCCTACAATGAGCAGTTCTTC. This sequence encodes CASSSQGQRTSGGSSYNEQFF. Complete variable domain (other parts from reference TRBV7-3 and TRBJ2-1): GAGVSQTPSNKVTEKGKYVELRCDPISGHTALYWYRQSLGQGPEFLIYFQGTGAADDSGLPNDRFFAVRPEGSVSTLKIQRTERGDSAVYLCASSSQGQRTSGGSSYNEQFFGPGTRLTVL.

This clonotype showed up just a few times. The V gene is TRBV7-2, the J gene TRBJ2-1; TRBD2 matches at 12 bases. CDR3 length: 16 amino acids. From germline, CDR1 is SGHTA and CDR2 FQGNSA. V was pared by 4 bases and J by 4 bases, with 5 bases of the junction left unmatched. CDR3 loop: CASSYTLAGGYNEQFF. The DNA of the CDR3 is TGTGCCAGCAGCTACACACTAGCGGGGGGTTACAATGAGCAGTTCTTC.

The rearrangement links TRBV7-9 to TRBJ1-2; maybe TRBD1 (5 bases). The germline V gene encodes CDR1 SEHNR and CDR2 FQNEAQ (reference sequence). Trimming took off 5 bases at V and 3 bases at J, with 10 bases between the two ends. The CDR3 has 13 amino acids. The CDR3 nucleotides are TGTGCCAGCAGCGCGGACATCGACTATGGCTACACCTTC. Encoded protein: CASSADIDYGYTF.

This clonotype has only a few counts. The chain combines TRBV5-1 with TRBJ2-7; D remains ambiguous. CDR1 is SGHRS, CDR2 YFSETQ, per germline. CDR3 length: 15 residues. The V and J ends lost 0 bases and 0 bases respectively, with 10 bases between them. The chain's CDR3 is CASSLAVGVSYEQYF. In nucleotides, the CDR3 is TGCGCCAGCAGCTTGGCCGTCGGCGTCTCCTACGAGCAGTACTTC.

This clonotype was detected a few times. The chain couples TRBV9 to TRBJ2-1, with D possibly being TRBD1 (6 bases). CDR1 SGDLS and CDR2 YYNGEE come from the germline V gene. Trimming shortened V by 0 bases and J by 2 bases, and 9 bases separated the two germline ends. The CDR3 length is 15 residues. CDR3 amino acids: CASSVARGAYNEQFF. CDR3 bases: TGTGCCAGCAGCGTAGCCAGGGGCGCCTACAATGAGCAGTTCTTC.

This clonotype has a handful of counts. The J gene is TRBJ2-3, the V gene TRBV9; D gene unclear. The V gene's germline CDR1 is SGDLS and CDR2 YYNGEE. This CDR3 region has 15 residues. Trimming cost V 0 bases and J 10 bases, with 18 bases left between them. The CDR3 DNA follows: TGTGCCAGCAGCGTAGACCCCGCTCGGGCTAACGCGCAGTATTTT. This sequence encodes CASSVDPARANAQYF.

The CDR3 loop reads CASRVDRSSYEQYF. The DNA of the CDR3 is TGTGCCAGCAGAGTAGACAGGAGCTCCTACGAGCAGTACTTC. The genes are TRBV6-2 or TRBV6-3 and TRBJ2-7, with a possible D match to TRBD1 (6 bases). Germline V gene data show CDR1 as MNHEY and CDR2 as SVGEGT. This CDR3 has 14 amino acids. Trimming took off 6 bases at V and 0 bases at J, with 12 bases between the two ends.

A few counts support this clonotype. The rearrangement links TRBV21-1 to TRBJ1-2; the listed D gene, TRBD1, was not tested against the DNA. TRBV21-1 is annotated as a pseudogene. The CDR3 runs 18 residues. CDR3 in amino acids: CASSYPRGLARGRYGYTF. The DNA for the CDR3 is TGTGCCAGCAGCTACCCTCGAGGCCTGGCTAGGGGGCGTTATGGCTACACCTTC.

This clonotype was counted ten times or more. The chain recombines TRBV5-1 with TRBJ2-7; D remains ambiguous. V was trimmed by 2 bases and J by 2 bases, leaving 5 bases between them. The V gene's germline CDR1 is SGHRS and CDR2 YFSETQ. The CDR3 totals 12 residues. The CDR3 bases are TGCGCCAGCAGCTTATCCGCCTACGAGCAGTACTTC. Protein: CASSLSAYEQYF. The variable domain in full, with the rest retrieved from reference TRBV5-1 and TRBJ2-7, is KAGVTQTPRYLIKTRGQQVTLSCSPISGHRSVSWYQQTPGQGLQFLFEYFSETQRNKGNFPGRFSGRQFSNSRSEMNVSTLELGDSALYLCASSLSAYEQYFGPGTRLTVT.

This clonotype was counted ten times or more. V usage is TRBV7-9 and J usage is TRBJ2-5; TRBD2 aligns across 12 bases. The CDR3 extends over 18 amino acids. V shed 5 bases, J shed 1 base, and the junction held 11 bases outside the gene matches. Looked up from germline, CDR1 is SEHNR and CDR2 is FQNEAQ (reference sequence). For the CDR3, the DNA is TGTGCCAGCAGCCCTTGGACTAGCGGGGTGGTGGGCCAAGAGACCCAGTACTTC. Protein: CASSPWTSGVVGQETQYF.

Many counts were recorded for this clonotype. The chain joins TRBV6-2 or TRBV6-3 to TRBJ2-2; the D is unclear. Germline V gene lookup returns CDR1 MNHEY and CDR2 SVGEGT. The length of the CDR3 is 12 residues. Trimming removed 10 bases from V and 9 bases from J, with 15 bases in between. The DNA for the CDR3 is TGTGCCACCGGCGCTCAGTTACGGGAGCTGTTTTTT. Its translation: CATGAQLRELFF.

This clonotype was detected many times. The chain has TRBV10-2 and TRBJ1-6; no firm D call. Per germline, CDR1 WSHSY and CDR2 SAAADI. The CDR3 has 14 residues. V was cut by 7 bases and J by 0 bases, with 7 bases left in between. The CDR3 bases are TGCGCCAGCACAGCAGCCTCCTATAATTCACCCCTCCACTTT. It yields the protein CASTAASYNSPLHF.

This clonotype has more than one count but fewer than ten. The chain combines TRBV11-2 with TRBJ1-1, with D uncertain. The germline gives CDR1 SGHAT, CDR2 FQNNGV. Trimming pared 7 bases from V and 5 bases from J, leaving 14 bases between. The CDR3 has 13 amino acids. CDR3 amino acids: CASTRGRVTEAFF. The CDR3 DNA is TGTGCCAGCACCAGAGGCCGGGTTACTGAAGCTTTCTTT.

This clonotype was found a few times. The gene calls are TRBV18 and TRBJ2-5; no definite D call. Trimming shortened V by 0 bases and J by 5 bases, and 4 bases separated the two germline ends. Germline loops: CDR1 KGHSH, CDR2 LQKENI. This CDR3 comprises 12 residues. The chain's CDR3 is CASSPPIETQYF. The CDR3 DNA reads as TGTGCCAGCTCACCACCGATCGAGACCCAGTACTTC.

The table lists this clonotype with a few counts. The chain is built from TRBV7-2 and TRBJ2-5; D assignment may be TRBD1 or TRBD2 (5 bases each). From germline, CDR1 is SGHTA and CDR2 FQGNSA. The CDR3 is 13 residues long. The V gene lost 5 bases and the J gene lost 8 bases, with 15 bases spanning the gap. CDR3 nucleotide sequence: TGTGCCAGCAGCGCCAGGGTACGGGATACCCAGTACTTC. It yields the protein CASSARVRDTQYF.

This clonotype came up many times. The V gene is TRBV20-1, the J gene TRBJ1-3, with a weak D call TRBD1 (5 bases). The V end was cut by 6 bases, the J end by 3 bases, with 18 bases between. The CDR3 has 15 amino acids. From germline, CDR1 is DFQATT and CDR2 SNEGSKA (reference sequence). The CDR3 region has the DNA TGCAGTGCCAGGGACGGCGGGGCCTTTGGAAACACCATATATTTT. It translates to CSARDGGAFGNTIYF.

This chain uses TRBV9 with TRBJ2-5, with 8 bases aligning to TRBD2. This CDR3 contains 15 residues. V was clipped by 4 bases and J by 3 bases; unmatched bases: 8. Germline values: CDR1 SGDLS, CDR2 YYNGEE. DNA of the CDR3: TGTGCCAGCAGCACGTACGGGGGGGCCGAAGAGACCCAGTACTTC. Amino acid sequence: CASSTYGGAEETQYF. The full variable domain, rest sourced from reference TRBV9 and TRBJ2-5, is DSGVTQTPKHLITATGQRVTLRCSPRSGDLSVYWYQQSLDQGLQFLIQYYNGEERAKGNILERFSAQQFPDLHSELNLSSLELGDSALYFCASSTYGGAEETQYFGPGTRLLVL.